A single sample gave rise to the 6 T cell receptor beta chains below, sequenced in a study of cytomegalovirus exposure and HLA in healthy donors. Profiling relied on immunoSEQ multiplex PCR, and the TCRdb table lists in-frame clones only, not all of them. The sample holds 120,000 or so clones, about 82% seen once. Sequencing was carried out using PBMCs. The source of these receptors is a man between 18 and 35 years old in good health and CMV-seronegative.

This clone was recorded only once. The genes are TRBV30 and TRBJ2-1, with D possibly matching TRBD1 (6 bases). CDR1 is GTSNPN and CDR2 is SVGIG in the germline V gene (reference sequence). The CDR3 runs to 15 residues. Deletions cut 2 bases from V and 4 bases from J, with 15 bases between. CDR3 protein: CAWSTGQGTYNEQFF. The CDR3 region has the DNA TGTGCCTGGAGTACAGGGCAGGGGACGTACAATGAGCAGTTCTTC.

The rearrangement links TRBV30 to TRBJ2-3; 11 nucleotides align to TRBD2. Per the germline V gene, CDR1 is GTSNPN and CDR2 is SVGIG (reference sequence). V trimming: 3 bases; J trimming: 3 bases; junction bases outside the gene matches: 5. The CDR3 length is 15 residues. Here the CDR3 reads CAWRPLAGGTDTQYF. The CDR3 region has the DNA TGTGCCTGGAGGCCTCTAGCGGGAGGAACAGATACGCAGTATTTT.

J is TRBJ2-3 and V is TRBV5-1; 9 bases line up with TRBD2. Germline V lookup: CDR1 SGHRS, CDR2 YFSETQ. This CDR3 contains 15 residues. V was clipped by 0 bases and J by 4 bases; unmatched bases: 3. This CDR3 is CASSLAGGGADTQYF. CDR3 bases: TGCGCCAGCAGCTTGGCAGGCGGGGGGGCAGATACGCAGTATTTT.

V is TRBV4-1 and J is TRBJ2-1, with a possible D match to TRBD2 (6 bases). Germline V CDR1 and CDR2: MGHRA, YSYEKL. With 3 bases removed from V and 0 bases from J, the gap between germline ends came to 12 bases. The CDR3 is 16 residues long. The CDR3 coding sequence is TGCGCCAGCAGCCATGGGGACTTTAGCTCCTACAATGAGCAGTTCTTC. Protein sequence: CASSHGDFSSYNEQFF.

The rearrangement joins TRBV19 to TRBJ2-2; D might be TRBD2 (7 bases). Germline V gene lookup returns CDR1 LNHDA and CDR2 SQIVND (reference sequence). The CDR3 length is 15 residues. Trimming removed 2 bases from V and 3 bases from J, with 10 bases in between. CDR3 nucleotide sequence: TGTGCCAGTAGTATATCGGGGGGCTACACCGGGGAGCTGTTTTTT. Its protein product is CASSISGGYTGELFF.

The rearrangement joins TRBV30 to TRBJ2-7, with D tentatively TRBD1 (6 bases). The CDR3 totals 13 residues. Germline CDR1 reads GTSNPN; CDR2 reads SVGIG (reference sequence). The V end was cut by 0 bases, the J end by 7 bases, with 13 bases between. The CDR3 protein is CAWSVQGEGEQYF. The CDR3 nucleotides read TGTGCCTGGAGTGTACAGGGAGAAGGGGAGCAGTACTTC.